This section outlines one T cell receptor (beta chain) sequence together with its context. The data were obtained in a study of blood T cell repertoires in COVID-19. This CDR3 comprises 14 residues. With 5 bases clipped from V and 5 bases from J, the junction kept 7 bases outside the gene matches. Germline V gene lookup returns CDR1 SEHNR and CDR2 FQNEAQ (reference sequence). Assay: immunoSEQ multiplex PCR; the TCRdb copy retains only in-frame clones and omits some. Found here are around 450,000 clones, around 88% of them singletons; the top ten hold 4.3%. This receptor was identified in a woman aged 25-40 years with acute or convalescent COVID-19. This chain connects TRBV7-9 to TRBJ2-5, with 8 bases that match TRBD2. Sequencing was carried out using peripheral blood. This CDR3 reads CASSPPTSAETQYF. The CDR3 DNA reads TGTGCCAGCAGCCCACCGACTAGCGCCGAGACCCAGTACTTC. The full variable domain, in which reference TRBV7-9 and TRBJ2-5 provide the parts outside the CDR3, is DTGVSQNPRHKITKRGQNVTFRCDPISEHNRLYWYRQTLGQGPEFLTYFQNEAQLEKSRLLSDRFSAERPKGSFSTLEIQRTEQGDSAMYLCASSPPTSAETQYFGPGTRLLVL.